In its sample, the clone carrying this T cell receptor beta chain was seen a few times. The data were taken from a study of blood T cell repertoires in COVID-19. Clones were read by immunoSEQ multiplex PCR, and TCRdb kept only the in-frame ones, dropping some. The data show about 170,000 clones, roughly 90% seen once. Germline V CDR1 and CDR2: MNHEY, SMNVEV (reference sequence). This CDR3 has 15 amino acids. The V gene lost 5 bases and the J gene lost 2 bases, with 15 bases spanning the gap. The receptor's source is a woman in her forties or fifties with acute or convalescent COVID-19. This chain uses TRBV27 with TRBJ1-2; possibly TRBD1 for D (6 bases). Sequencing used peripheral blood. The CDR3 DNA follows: TGTGCCAGCAGTCCTGTCACAGGGAACAACTATGGCTACACCTTC. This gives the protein CASSPVTGNNYGYTF.